These 11 T cell receptor beta chains originate from one sample sequenced in a study of T-cell reconstitution after alpha-beta-depleted transplantation in children. TCRbeta library preparation incorporated unique molecular identifiers. TCRdb re-analysed the PCR reads in MiXCR, keeping a single row per CDR3 protein. The sample contains hundreds of thousands of distinct CDR3 sequences, 15% to 20% of which appear only once. The source material was PBMCs, mostly from graft donor cells, sampled 360 days after TCRalphabeta/CD19-depleted stem cell transplant. The receptors stem from a male patient under 18 who had a stem cell transplant for acute lymphoblastic leukemia, so the T cells may come from the graft donor.

This clonotype was picked up a small number of times. V is TRBV20-1 and J is TRBJ2-2; 8 bases agree with TRBD2. The J segment lost 1 base and the V segment lost 3 bases, leaving 7 bases of the junction unmatched. Per germline, CDR1 DFQATT and CDR2 SNEGSKA (reference sequence). The CDR3 totals 16 residues. Here the CDR3 reads CSARGREARNTGELFF. CDR3 nucleotides: TGCAGTGCTAGGGGGCGGGAGGCACGGAACACCGGGGAGCTGTTTTTT.

This clonotype was found a few times. V and J are TRBV4-1 and TRBJ1-6; TRBD1 might be the D (6 bases). The CDR3 spans 14 residues. V lost 3 bases and J 9 bases, leaving 12 bases between the germline ends. Per the germline V gene, CDR1 is MGHRA and CDR2 is YSYEKL. CDR3 sequence: CASSQTGRTSPLHF. CDR3 DNA: TGCGCCAGCAGCCAGACAGGACGTACTTCACCCCTCCACTTT.

There are a few counts of this clonotype. The chain has TRBV29-1 and TRBJ1-4, with D hard to call. The CDR3 is 15 residues long. V shed 4 bases and J shed 6 bases, with 18 bases lying between them. Germline V lookup: CDR1 SQVTM, CDR2 ANQGSEA. CDR3 coding DNA: TGCAGCGTTGGTTTACCGCGGCAGACACATGAAAAACTGTTTTTT. Amino acids: CSVGLPRQTHEKLFF.

This clonotype appeared a few times. The chain has TRBV24-1 and TRBJ2-4, with 10 bases lining up with TRBD2. In germline, CDR1 is KGHDR, CDR2 SFDVKD. V trimming: 1 base; J trimming: 3 bases; junction bases outside the gene matches: 5. This CDR3 is 17 amino acids long. CDR3 in DNA: TGTGCCACCAGTGATTTAACTAGCGGGACTAGCAAAAACATTCAGTACTTC. This codes for CATSDLTSGTSKNIQYF.

This clonotype turned up a few times. This chain connects TRBV5-1 to TRBJ2-7, with D possibly matching TRBD1 (6 bases). This CDR3 has 14 amino acids. In germline, CDR1 is SGHRS, CDR2 YFSETQ. The germline V and J ends were trimmed by 0 bases and 0 bases, with 7 bases remaining between them. The CDR3 DNA reads TGCGCCAGCAGCTTGGTGGGACACTCCTACGAGCAGTACTTC. This sequence encodes CASSLVGHSYEQYF.

J is TRBJ2-1 and V is TRBV5-1, with 9 nucleotides matching TRBD2. The junction had 23 bases not matched to a gene; V was cut back by 0 bases and J by 7 bases. The germline V gene encodes CDR1 SGHRS and CDR2 YFSETQ. The CDR3 spans 21 residues. CDR3 amino acids: CASSLEGTGTVVPGLANEQFF. In nucleotides, the CDR3 is TGCGCCAGCAGCTTGGAGGGAACCGGGACGGTGGTCCCGGGACTAGCTAATGAGCAGTTCTTC.

This clonotype was counted ten times or more. V gene TRBV6-5 combines with J gene TRBJ2-5; possibly TRBD2 for D (6 bases). Looked up from germline, CDR1 is MNHEY and CDR2 is SVGAGI. V was cut by 0 bases and J by 4 bases, with 12 bases left in between. CDR3 length: 15 residues. DNA for the CDR3: TGTGCCAGCAGTTACTCTATTATCGGGGGAGAGACCCAGTACTTC. Its protein is CASSYSIIGGETQYF.

V usage is TRBV5-1 and J usage is TRBJ2-7; 10 bases are shared with TRBD2. The CDR3 runs 16 residues. Germline trimming cut 1 base from V and 2 bases from J; bases unmatched to any gene: 6. Germline CDR1 is SGHRS and CDR2 is YFSETQ. The CDR3 nucleotides are TGCGCCAGCAGCTTGCCCGGGACTAGCGTGCCCTACGAGCAGTACTTC. This sequence encodes CASSLPGTSVPYEQYF. The whole variable domain, filled in from reference TRBV5-1 and TRBJ2-7, reads KAGVTQTPRYLIKTRGQQVTLSCSPISGHRSVSWYQQTPGQGLQFLFEYFSETQRNKGNFPGRFSGRQFSNSRSEMNVSTLELGDSALYLCASSLPGTSVPYEQYFGPGTRLTVT.

This clonotype was observed a few times. The V gene is TRBV6-5, the J gene TRBJ1-1; D is unresolved. The germline V and J ends were trimmed by 5 bases and 4 bases, with 17 bases remaining between them. The CDR3 runs 15 residues. From germline, CDR1 is MNHEY and CDR2 SVGAGI. CDR3 sequence: CASSKLGLLGTEAFF. As DNA, the CDR3 is TGTGCCAGCAGTAAACTCGGACTTTTAGGCACTGAAGCTTTCTTT.

This clonotype was counted between two and nine times. The chain joins TRBV20-1 to TRBJ1-1; TRBD1 aligns across 7 bases. Unmatched junction bases numbered 7, after V lost 2 bases and J lost 1 base. Germline-derived CDR1 and CDR2 are DFQATT and SNEGSKA (reference sequence). This CDR3 has 15 residues. CDR3 loop: CSARTGQASNTEAFF. The CDR3 coding sequence is TGCAGTGCTAGAACCGGACAGGCTTCGAACACTGAAGCTTTCTTT.

The chain is built from TRBV7-9 and TRBJ2-7, with 10 positions matching TRBD1. Germline V gene lookup returns CDR1 SEHNR and CDR2 FQNEAQ (reference sequence). The CDR3 contains 17 residues. With V trimmed by 4 bases and J by 2 bases, 11 bases remained unmatched. CDR3 nucleotide sequence: TGTGCCAGCAGCTCGGACGATCCGGGACAGGGGCCCTACGAGCAGTACTTC. Its translation: CASSSDDPGQGPYEQYF.